A single sample is the source of the 10 T cell receptor beta chains below, sequenced in a study of Graves' ophthalmopathy and Graves' hyperthyroidism. TCR beta CDR3 regions were amplified from RNA transcripts. HTBI primers were employed in first-round RT-PCR, then a second-round multiplex PCR followed. TCRdb redid the calling of the multiplex PCR reads with MiXCR, one entry per CDR3 protein. The profile shows approximately 500,000 distinct CDR3 sequences, under 15% of them singletons. Source material: blood. Receptors were obtained from a woman aged 25 to 39 with Graves' ophthalmopathy.

This clonotype appeared many times. This chain uses TRBV7-3 with TRBJ1-2; TRBD1 matches 7 bases. The CDR3 has 13 amino acids. V lost 6 bases and J lost 3; bases outside the gene matches: 4. Germline V lookup: CDR1 SGHTA, CDR2 FQGTGA. The CDR3 reads CASSKTGDYGYTF. The CDR3, as DNA: TGTGCCAGCAGTAAAACAGGGGACTATGGCTACACCTTC.

At least ten counts were recorded for this clonotype. The J gene is TRBJ1-1, the V gene TRBV12-3 or TRBV12-4; TRBD1 is a possible D gene (6 bases). The CDR3 covers 18 residues. Trimming took off 3 bases at V and 1 base at J, with 21 bases between the two ends. The CDR3, as DNA: TGTGCCAGCAGTTTCCCCGGGGGGGGGCTCCGGACGAACACTGAAGCTTTCTTT. Protein product: CASSFPGGGLRTNTEAFF.

This clonotype was found a few times. The V call is TRBV19, the J call TRBJ1-5, with 8 bases aligning to TRBD1. After removal of 5 bases from V and 1 base from J, the junction contained 7 bases not matched to a gene. Germline CDR1 is LNHDA and CDR2 is SQIVND (reference sequence). The length of the CDR3 is 16 residues. The CDR3 region is CASSRQGLSSNQPQHF. CDR3 bases: TGTGCCAGTAGTCGACAGGGGTTGTCGAGCAATCAGCCCCAGCATTTT.

This clonotype has a count of ten or more. The rearrangement uses TRBV30 and TRBJ2-2; perhaps TRBD1 as D (6 bases). Germline V CDR1 and CDR2: GTSNPN, SVGIG (reference sequence). Trimming stripped 8 bases from V and 3 bases from J, with 10 bases between. CDR3 length equals 12 residues. DNA for the CDR3: TGTGCCAGGGACACGGACACCGGGGAGCTGTTTTTT. The encoded protein is CARDTDTGELFF. Full variable domain (rest looked up from reference TRBV30 and TRBJ2-2): SQTIHQWPATLVQPVGSPLSLECTVEGTSNPNLYWYRQAAGRGLQLLFYSVGIGQISSEVPQNLSASRPQDRQFILSSKKLLLSDSGFYLCARDTDTGELFFGEGSRLTVL.

This clonotype was detected many times. The rearrangement links TRBV20-1 to TRBJ2-7; tentative D call: TRBD2 (6 bases). CDR3 length equals 13 residues. CDR1 is DFQATT and CDR2 is SNEGSKA in the germline V gene (reference sequence). Trimming stripped 3 bases from V and 4 bases from J, with 13 bases between. The CDR3 nucleotides read TGCAGTGCTAGCCCCCGGACTAATTACGAGCAGTACTTC. Its translation: CSASPRTNYEQYF.

This clonotype was detected ten times or more. The chain links TRBV12-3 or TRBV12-4 to TRBJ2-5; D remains ambiguous. CDR3 size: 14 residues. V lost 2 bases, J lost 5 bases, and 12 bases lay in between. CDR3 nucleotide sequence: TGTGCCAGCAGTTTATTAAGTTCGGTTGAGACCCAGTACTTC. Translating gives CASSLLSSVETQYF.

This clonotype was recorded many times. The CDR3 DNA reads TGTGCCAGCAGTGCCATCGAGTACACTGAAGCTTTCTTT. Protein sequence: CASSAIEYTEAFF. The rearrangement uses TRBV6-2 or TRBV6-3 and TRBJ1-1, with no clear D. The CDR3 loop spans 13 amino acids. Germline V gene data show CDR1 as MNHEY and CDR2 as SVGEGT. V was cut by 5 bases and J by 3 bases, with 10 bases left in between.

This clonotype appeared many times. The V call is TRBV12-3 or TRBV12-4, the J call TRBJ1-2; 11 nucleotides agree with TRBD1. This CDR3 has 13 residues. V was clipped by 5 bases and J by 9 bases; unmatched bases: 5. The DNA of the CDR3 is TGTGCCAGCAGTGGGGGACAGGGGGTACGCTACACCTTC. This translates into CASSGGQGVRYTF.

This clonotype was recorded a few times. The chain couples TRBV30 to TRBJ1-1; D remains unclear. The germline V gene encodes CDR1 GTSNPN and CDR2 SVGIG (reference sequence). This CDR3 is built from 13 residues. Trimming stripped 2 bases from V and 0 bases from J, with 7 bases between. CDR3 nucleotide sequence: TGTGCCTGGAGTAATGGTATGAACACTGAAGCTTTCTTT. Protein sequence: CAWSNGMNTEAFF.

This clonotype was picked up many times. The CDR3 DNA sequence: TGTGCCAGCAGTTTAAAGGGGGCGGTCAGCTATGGCTACACCTTC. Its translation is CASSLKGAVSYGYTF. The rearrangement uses TRBV28 and TRBJ1-2, with 7 bases that match TRBD1. Losses at the gene ends were 2 bases for V and 4 bases for J; bases not matched to a gene: 7. There are 15 residues in the CDR3. Germline V CDR1 and CDR2: MDHEN, SYDVKM.